A selection of T cell receptor beta chains follows, all from one sample in a study of blood T cell repertoires in COVID-19. Assay: immunoSEQ multiplex PCR; the TCRdb copy retains only in-frame clones and omits some. Found here are roughly 670,000 clones, more than 80% of them singletons; the top ten hold about 0.26%. The specimen sequenced was peripheral blood. The receptor source for this set is a woman in her late teens or twenties with acute or convalescent COVID-19. Both conserved end residues are part of each CDR3. The order of the fields is CDR3 protein, D gene, V gene. The D gene is left open where the match is weak.

CASSPFSGMNTEAFF NA TRBV6-5
CASSILTGALDGYTF TRBD1 TRBV19
CSVRQDNYGYTF NA TRBV29-1
CASSQVGGPPNEQYF NA TRBV5-1
CASSSKNTGELFF NA TRBV7-9
CASSYSFSVHTF NA TRBV6-2/TRBV6-3
CASSLSRWGQGDITQYF TRBD1 TRBV7-2
CASSQTPDRSGANVLTF TRBD1 TRBV7-6
CASSLTGGLDTEAFF TRBD1 TRBV5-1
CASSCRDRDSYEQYF TRBD1 TRBV7-9
CSASFGETGKQFF NA TRBV20-1
CASSLESGGPGEQYF TRBD2 TRBV11-2
CASSPVRGTGELFF NA TRBV7-9
CASSLDRGPIFEQYF TRBD1 TRBV5-4
CASSAGTDTQYF NA TRBV9
CASSLGTGGREQYF TRBD1 TRBV5-6
CASSPLGDSTNSPLHF NA TRBV5-5